This T cell receptor (beta chain) was identified during a study of shared clonotypes between healthy human individuals. CDR3 size: 13 residues. V was cut by 3 bases and J by 8 bases, with 14 bases left in between. CDR1 is SGDLS, CDR2 YYNGEE, per germline. Produced via immunoSEQ multiplex PCR; TCRdb's table is partial and in-frame only. The data show around 940,000 clones, 60% to 85% seen once. Study observations and caveats: Only blood was sampled, and tissue TCR repertoires likely differ from blood ones. Represented genetic and exposure-history diversity was restricted by having few donors.

In the case of this clone: Its antigen is not identified.

The receptor comes from a man younger than 30 in good health. The sequenced sample was memory CD4+ T cells sorted from blood. Stated subset: CD45RA-negative fraction. This sequence joins TRBV9 and TRBJ1-2; a possible D gene is TRBD1 (6 bases). CDR3 nucleotide sequence: TGTGCCAGCAGCGCGGCAACAGGGAGCGGCTACACCTTC. Translated: CASSAATGSGYTF.